This passage covers 30 T cell receptor beta chains from one sample sequenced in a study of blood T cell repertoires in COVID-19. Some clones are missing from TCRdb's copy, which holds only in-frame ones; the method was immunoSEQ multiplex PCR. The sample includes approximately 140,000 clones, roughly 80% of them seen just once. Sequenced sample: peripheral blood. These receptors were taken from a woman aged 40 to 50 with active or convalescent COVID-19.

V usage is TRBV7-2 and J usage is TRBJ1-2; no firm D call. CDR3 length: 17 amino acids. Germline CDR1 reads SGHTA; CDR2 reads FQGNSA. Trimming removed 8 bases at V and 3 bases at J, with 25 bases between. The CDR3 region has the DNA TGTGCCAGCTTCGGGGTAGGGCCGACCTCAGTGGACTATGGCTACACCTTC. Residues: CASFGVGPTSVDYGYTF.

This chain links TRBV2 with TRBJ1-5; D gene ambiguous. CDR1 is SNHLY, CDR2 FYNNEI, per germline. The CDR3 consists of 14 residues. V was shortened by 3 bases and J by 5 bases, with 11 bases between the two germline ends. The CDR3 reads CASSEGGIYQPQHF. In nucleotides, the CDR3 is TGTGCCAGCAGTGAGGGAGGGATATATCAGCCCCAGCATTTT.

The chain carries TRBV7-9 and TRBJ2-6, with D tentatively TRBD1 (6 bases). Trimming pared 5 bases from V and 0 bases from J, leaving 14 bases between. Germline loops: CDR1 SEHNR, CDR2 FQNEAQ (reference sequence). The CDR3 length is 17 residues. The DNA for the CDR3 is TGTGCCAGCAGCCCGAGGACAGCGAGCTCTGGGGCCAACGTCCTGACTTTC. Its translation is CASSPRTASSGANVLTF.

The rearrangement uses TRBV7-2 and TRBJ1-1; D possibly corresponds to TRBD1 (5 bases). The ends were cut back, 1 base at V and 9 bases at J, with 9 bases in the middle. This CDR3 is 12 amino acids long. Germline CDR1 and CDR2: SGHTA and FQGNSA. The CDR3 bases are TGTGCCAGCAGCTTAGGCAGGGCCAAAGCTTTCTTT. Its translation is CASSLGRAKAFF.

The chain employs TRBV29-1 and TRBJ1-1; D unclear. Germline V lookup: CDR1 SQVTM, CDR2 ANQGSEA. CDR3 size: 10 residues. Trimming pared 7 bases from V and 6 bases from J, leaving 9 bases between. CDR3 protein: CSAGEPEAFF. For the CDR3, the DNA is TGCAGCGCTGGGGAGCCTGAAGCTTTCTTT.

This rearrangement joins TRBV4-3 to TRBJ2-5, with TRBD1 matching 7 bases. This CDR3 region has 15 residues. Trimming took 4 bases from V and 2 from J; bases not matched to a gene: 7. Germline lookup yields CDR1 LGHNA and CDR2 YSLEER. The CDR3 loop reads CASSPRVGQQETQYF. The DNA of the CDR3 is TGCGCCAGCAGCCCCCGCGTGGGACAGCAAGAGACCCAGTACTTC.

This clone was observed once. The rearrangement joins TRBV27 to TRBJ1-5; 7 bases align to TRBD1. CDR3 size: 16 residues. Germline trimming cut 6 bases from V and 2 bases from J; bases unmatched to any gene: 10. Germline CDR1 is MNHEY and CDR2 is SMNVEV (reference sequence). The CDR3 DNA reads as TGTGCCAGCAGGCCATTACAGGGGATTGGCAATCAGCCCCAGCATTTT. Its translation: CASRPLQGIGNQPQHF.

V gene TRBV3-1 (or the pseudogene TRBV3-2) combines with J gene TRBJ2-1, with 13 bases aligning to TRBD2. The CDR3 extends over 16 amino acids. Germline V gene lookup returns CDR1 LGHDT and CDR2 YNNKEL (reference sequence). The V and J ends lost 4 bases and 6 bases, in that order; junction bases with no gene match: 6. The CDR3 here is CASSRTSGGPGNEQFF. Written as DNA, the CDR3 is TGTGCCAGCAGCCGGACTAGCGGGGGTCCGGGCAATGAGCAGTTCTTC.

The chain couples TRBV29-1 to TRBJ1-1; D gene unclear. V was trimmed by 7 bases and J by 3 bases, leaving 24 bases between them. CDR3 length equals 16 residues. Germline values: CDR1 SQVTM, CDR2 ANQGSEA. The CDR3 DNA sequence: TGCAGCGCCAAGACACACGACCGAAGGAAAGACACTGAAGCTTTCTTT. It specifies CSAKTHDRRKDTEAFF.

This chain uses TRBV6-1 with TRBJ1-2; D is undetermined. The germline gives CDR1 MNHNS, CDR2 SASEGT. CDR3 size: 13 residues. Trimming removed 2 bases from V and 4 bases from J, with 8 bases in between. CDR3 loop: CASSEWAPYGYTF. As DNA, the CDR3 is TGTGCCAGCAGTGAATGGGCCCCCTATGGCTACACCTTC.

The rearrangement joins TRBV28 to TRBJ1-2, with 9 bases aligning to TRBD1. The V and J ends lost 2 bases and 5 bases, in that order; junction bases with no gene match: 6. The germline V gene encodes CDR1 MDHEN and CDR2 SYDVKM. CDR3 length: 15 residues. The CDR3 sequence: CASSLNRGRKYGYTF. The CDR3 coding sequence is TGTGCCAGCAGTTTAAACAGGGGGCGAAAGTATGGCTACACCTTC.

The rearrangement joins TRBV28 to TRBJ1-2; possible D gene TRBD1, 5 bases. The CDR3 totals 14 residues. V was shortened by 7 bases and J by 7 bases, with 19 bases between the two germline ends. Germline CDR1 is MDHEN and CDR2 is SYDVKM. The CDR3 DNA sequence: TGTGCCAGCACCCCCCCCGGGGGATTGGGTGGCTACACCTTC. This codes for CASTPPGGLGGYTF.

The genes are TRBV11-2 and TRBJ2-5, with D possibly being TRBD1 (5 bases). The ends were cut back, 5 bases at V and 4 bases at J, with 17 bases in the middle. The CDR3 consists of 15 residues. Germline CDR1 is SGHAT and CDR2 is FQNNGV. Here the CDR3 reads CASSVIIRGGETQYF. CDR3 coding DNA: TGTGCCAGCAGCGTTATTATTAGGGGTGGAGAGACCCAGTACTTC.

The chain couples TRBV7-2 to TRBJ2-7; 9 bases match TRBD1. With V trimmed by 3 bases and J by 6 bases, 9 bases remained unmatched. The CDR3 runs to 15 residues. The germline gives CDR1 SGHTA, CDR2 FQGNSA. The CDR3 nucleotides are TGTGCCAGCAGCTTTTGGGACAGGGCTTGGGGCGAGCAGTACTTC. Amino acid sequence: CASSFWDRAWGEQYF.

The CDR3 here is CSVEVYGQNYGYTF. CDR3 DNA sequence: TGCAGCGTTGAAGTGTATGGGCAGAACTATGGCTACACCTTC. J is TRBJ1-2 and V is TRBV29-1; no clear D. The V end lost 1 base, the J end lost 2 bases, and 11 bases lay between the germline ends. The CDR3 is 14 residues long. Germline values: CDR1 SQVTM, CDR2 ANQGSEA.

The chain has TRBV27 and TRBJ2-7; perhaps TRBD2 as D (5 bases). V was cut by 8 bases and J by 2 bases, with 16 bases left in between. This CDR3 region has 14 residues. The germline gives CDR1 MNHEY, CDR2 SMNVEV (reference sequence). The CDR3 region has the DNA TGTGCCAGCGGGTCTGAGGGCCGCACCTACGAGCAGTACTTC. This codes for CASGSEGRTYEQYF.

The chain employs TRBV18 and TRBJ2-7, with D possibly being TRBD1 (6 bases). V shed 3 bases and J shed 4 bases, with 10 bases lying between them. CDR1 KGHSH and CDR2 LQKENI come from the germline V gene. CDR3 length: 13 residues. The CDR3 nucleotides are TGTGCCAGCTCACCCGAGGGGGTGTACGAGCAGTACTTC. Translated, it gives CASSPEGVYEQYF.

The chain couples TRBV6-5 to TRBJ1-2; 8 nucleotides match TRBD1. The germline CDR1 and CDR2 sequences are MNHEY and SVGAGI. V trimming: 6 bases; J trimming: 7 bases; junction bases outside the gene matches: 4. This CDR3 is 12 amino acids long. The chain's CDR3 is CASSQGALGYTF. In nucleotides, the CDR3 is TGTGCCAGCAGCCAGGGGGCGCTTGGCTACACCTTC.

The CDR3 sequence is CASSYSTSGRAELYEQYF. The CDR3 bases are TGTGCCAGCAGTTACTCGACTAGCGGGAGGGCCGAACTTTACGAGCAGTACTTC. The V call is TRBV6-2 or TRBV6-3, the J call TRBJ2-7; 14 bases map to TRBD2. Per germline, CDR1 MNHEY and CDR2 SVGEGT. Trimming removed 0 bases from V and 4 bases from J; junction bases left unmatched: 8. There are 18 residues in the CDR3.

This clone was seen once. The V call is TRBV30, the J call TRBJ1-2; 7 bases are shared with TRBD1. CDR1 is GTSNPN, CDR2 SVGIG, per germline (reference sequence). After removal of 5 bases from V and 0 bases from J, the junction contained 3 bases not matched to a gene. The CDR3 contains 13 residues. The CDR3 here is CAWGDSPNYGYTF. The CDR3 DNA sequence: TGTGCCTGGGGGGACAGCCCTAACTATGGCTACACCTTC.

The CDR3 bases are TGTGCCAGCAGTTACGTAGGGGACATCTCCTACAATGAGCAGTTCTTC. The encoded protein is CASSYVGDISYNEQFF. The chain recombines TRBV6-5 with TRBJ2-1, with a possible D match to TRBD1 (6 bases). This CDR3 spans 16 amino acids. The germline V gene has CDR1 MNHEY and CDR2 SVGAGI. Trimming stripped 2 bases from V and 0 bases from J, with 11 bases between.

This clone was seen just once. DNA for the CDR3: TGTGCCAGCAGTCCGGCGCGGGGCCGCAACTATGGCTACACCTTC. This sequence encodes CASSPARGRNYGYTF. The V call is TRBV28, the J call TRBJ1-2; D might be TRBD1 (5 bases). From germline, CDR1 is MDHEN and CDR2 SYDVKM. Trimming left V 5 bases short and J 2 bases short, with 15 bases between. This CDR3 is built from 15 residues.

This clone was picked up one time. This rearrangement joins TRBV7-8 to TRBJ1-5, with 9 bases fitting TRBD1. The germline V gene encodes CDR1 SGHVS and CDR2 FQNEAQ. With 4 bases clipped from V and 2 bases from J, the junction kept 9 bases outside the gene matches. This CDR3 has 17 residues. The CDR3 here is CASSWQKGQGGNQPQHF. The CDR3 DNA follows: TGTGCCAGCAGCTGGCAAAAGGGACAGGGAGGCAATCAGCCCCAGCATTTT.

The genes are TRBV3-1 (or the pseudogene TRBV3-2) and TRBJ1-1; 9 bases line up with TRBD1. V lost 4 bases and J lost 7; bases outside the gene matches: 1. The CDR3 has 12 amino acids. Germline CDR1 LGHDT, CDR2 YNNKEL (reference sequence). Written as DNA, the CDR3 is TGTGCCAGCAGCCTGGACAGGGGTGAAGCTTTCTTT. Its translation: CASSLDRGEAFF.

CDR3 sequence (DNA): TGTGCTAGTGGTTTGGGGACAGGGAACACTGAAGCTTTCTTT. Residues: CASGLGTGNTEAFF. The genes are TRBV12-5 and TRBJ1-1, with TRBD1 identical over 7 bases. The germline gives CDR1 LGHNT, CDR2 FRNRAP. The CDR3 has 14 amino acids. V shed 1 base and J 1 base; nucleotides not matched to a gene: 0.

The rearrangement uses TRBV29-1 and TRBJ1-5; D is perhaps TRBD1 (6 bases). In germline, CDR1 is SQVTM, CDR2 ANQGSEA. V shed 4 bases and J shed 5 bases, with 12 bases lying between them. The CDR3 runs 13 residues. CDR3 residues: CSVGRDIHQPQHF. The CDR3 DNA reads TGCAGCGTTGGCCGGGACATTCATCAGCCCCAGCATTTT. Supplemented by reference TRBV29-1 and TRBJ1-5, the full variable domain reads SAVISQKPSRDICQRGTSLTIQCQVDSQVTMMFWYRQQPGQSLTLIATANQGSEATYESGFVIDKFPISRPNLTFSTLTVSNMSPEDSSIYLCSVGRDIHQPQHFGDGTRLSIL.

This clone turned up a few times. This chain joins TRBV19 and TRBJ1-2, with a weak D call TRBD1 (6 bases). This CDR3 is built from 16 residues. Germline V gene data show CDR1 as LNHDA and CDR2 as SQIVND (reference sequence). With 4 bases removed from V and 5 bases from J, the gap between germline ends came to 20 bases. CDR3 in DNA: TGTGCCAGTAGTAGGGGACAATGGAGTAATAATTATGGCTACACCTTC. Protein product: CASSRGQWSNNYGYTF.

V and J are TRBV7-9 and TRBJ1-2, with D possibly being TRBD1 (6 bases). V lost 1 base and J 5 bases, leaving 8 bases between the germline ends. The germline CDR1 and CDR2 sequences are SEHNR and FQNEAQ (reference sequence). The length of the CDR3 is 13 residues. CDR3 bases: TGTGCCAGCAGCTTAGGGACAGTTTATGGCTACACCTTC. It is translated as CASSLGTVYGYTF.

The chain combines TRBV7-2 with TRBJ2-1, with 8 bases matching TRBD1. Germline V gene lookup returns CDR1 SGHTA and CDR2 FQGNSA. The J segment lost 1 base and the V segment lost 5 bases, leaving 7 bases of the junction unmatched. This CDR3 has 16 amino acids. CDR3 loop: CASSPGTGRSYNEQFF. The CDR3 DNA reads as TGTGCCAGCAGCCCCGGGACAGGAAGGTCCTACAATGAGCAGTTCTTC.

The chain joins TRBV28 to TRBJ1-2; weak D call: TRBD1 (6 bases). The CDR3 runs 15 residues. Germline CDR1 and CDR2: MDHEN and SYDVKM. V lost 7 bases, J lost 4 bases, and 19 bases lay in between. CDR3 DNA sequence: TGTGCCAGCATATTGTCGGGGGGGGCGGCCTATGGCTACACCTTC. This encodes CASILSGGAAYGYTF.